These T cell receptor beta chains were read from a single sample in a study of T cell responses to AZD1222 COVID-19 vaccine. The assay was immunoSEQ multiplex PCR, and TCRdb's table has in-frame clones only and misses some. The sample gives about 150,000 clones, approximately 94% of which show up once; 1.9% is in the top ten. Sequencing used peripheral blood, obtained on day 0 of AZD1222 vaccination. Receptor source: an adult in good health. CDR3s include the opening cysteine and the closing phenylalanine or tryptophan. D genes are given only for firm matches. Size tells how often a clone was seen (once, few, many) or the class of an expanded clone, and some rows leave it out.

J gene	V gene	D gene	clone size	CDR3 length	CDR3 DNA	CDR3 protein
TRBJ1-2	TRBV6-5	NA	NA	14	TGTGCCAGCAGTTCTTACAGTCCCAACTATGGCTACACCTTC	CASSSYSPNYGYTF
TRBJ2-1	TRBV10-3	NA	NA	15	TGTGCCATCAGTGGGGTACAGGGCAGCCTGAATGAGCAGTTCTTC	CAISGVQGSLNEQFF
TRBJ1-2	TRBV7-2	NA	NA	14	TGTGCCAGCAGCTTGGGTGGGACGGACTATGGCTACACCTTC	CASSLGGTDYGYTF
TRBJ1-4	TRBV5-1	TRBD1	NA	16	TGCGCCAGCAGCCGATCTCGGGACAGGGTTCTGGAAAAACTGTTTTTT	CASSRSRDRVLEKLFF
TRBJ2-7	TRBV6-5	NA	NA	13	TGTGCCGCAAGTAGGCAGCTATTGGAGGAGCAGTACTTC	CAASRQLLEEQYF
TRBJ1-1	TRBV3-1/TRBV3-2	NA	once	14	TGTGCCAGCAGCCAAGGACTCATGAACACTGAAGCTTTCTTT	CASSQGLMNTEAFF
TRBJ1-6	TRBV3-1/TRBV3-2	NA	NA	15	TGTGCCAGCAGCCAGAGGGTGGGAGGCCTTTCACCCCTCCACTTT	CASSQRVGGLSPLHF
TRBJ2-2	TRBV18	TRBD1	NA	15	TGTGCCAGCTCACCAAGGACAGGGCCCACCGGGGAGCTGTTTTTT	CASSPRTGPTGELFF
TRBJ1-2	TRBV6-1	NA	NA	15	TGTGCCAGCAGTGATACAGGGCCAGCCATCTATGGCTACACCTTC	CASSDTGPAIYGYTF
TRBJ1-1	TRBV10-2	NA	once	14	TGCGCCAGCAGTGACGTAGGGGTGGGTACTGAAGCTTTCTTT	CASSDVGVGTEAFF
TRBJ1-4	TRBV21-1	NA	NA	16	TGTGCCAGCAGCCCAATGGGGTTTGCAACTAATGAAAAACTGTTTTTT	CASSPMGFATNEKLFF
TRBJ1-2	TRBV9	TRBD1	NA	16	TGTGCCAGCAGCCGAACAGGGGGTATCACTAACTATGGCTACACCTTC	CASSRTGGITNYGYTF
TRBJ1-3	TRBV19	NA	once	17	TGTGCCAGTAGTATAGTCAACCGCCTAAGCTCTGGAAACACCATATATTTT	CASSIVNRLSSGNTIYF
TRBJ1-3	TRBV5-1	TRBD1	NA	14	TGCGCCAGCAAATTCGACAGGGCGGGAAACACCATATATTTT	CASKFDRAGNTIYF
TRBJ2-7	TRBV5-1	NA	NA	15	TGCGCCAGCAGCTTGAATGGGGGCAAAAACTACGAGCAGTACTTC	CASSLNGGKNYEQYF
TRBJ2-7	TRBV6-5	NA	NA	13	TGTGCCAGCGAGTGGGGATTAGCCTACGAGCAGTACTTC	CASEWGLAYEQYF
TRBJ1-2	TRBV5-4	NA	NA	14	TGTGCCAGCAGTCCGGAACAGAGTAACTATGGCTACACCTTC	CASSPEQSNYGYTF
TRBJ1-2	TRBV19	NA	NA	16	TGTGCCAGTAGTATAGGGCGCAGCCCTGCTAACTATGGCTACACCTTC	CASSIGRSPANYGYTF
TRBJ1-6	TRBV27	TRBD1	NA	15	TGTGCCAGCAGTCTAGGGACAGGGGATAATTCACCCCTCCACTTT	CASSLGTGDNSPLHF
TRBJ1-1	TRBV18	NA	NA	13	TGTGCCAGCTCACCCGGGGAACTCACTGAAGCTTTCTTT	CASSPGELTEAFF
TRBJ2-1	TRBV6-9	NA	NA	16	TGTGCCAGCAGTTATCTCCCGACCGGGACCTTACATGAGCAGTTCTTC	CASSYLPTGTLHEQFF
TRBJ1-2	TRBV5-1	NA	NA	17	TGCGCCAGCAGCTTGGGGGGGTCAGGCCGTAATAACTATGGCTACACCTTC	CASSLGGSGRNNYGYTF
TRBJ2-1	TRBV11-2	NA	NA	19	TGTGCCAGCAGCTCACGGACAGGGTTTTGGGCGGGAGTCCACAATGAGCAGTTCTTC	CASSSRTGFWAGVHNEQFF
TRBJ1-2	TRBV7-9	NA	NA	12	TGTGCCAGCAGCTTATTTCATAATGGCTACACCTTC	CASSLFHNGYTF
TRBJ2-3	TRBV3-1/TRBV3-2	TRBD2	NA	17	TGTGCCAGCAGCCAACCGATAGCGGGTGGCCTCGCAGATACGCAGTATTTT	CASSQPIAGGLADTQYF
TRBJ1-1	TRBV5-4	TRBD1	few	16	TGTGCCAGCATGCCGGGACAGGGGGCGACGGGAACTGAAGCTTTCTTT	CASMPGQGATGTEAFF
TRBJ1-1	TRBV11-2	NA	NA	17	TGTGCCAGCAGCCTAGAAAGGGCGAGGGCCTCGAGGACTGAAGCTTTCTTT	CASSLERARASRTEAFF
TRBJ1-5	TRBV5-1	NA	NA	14	TGCGCCAGCAGCTTGGGGGATGGTAATCAGCCCCAGCATTTT	CASSLGDGNQPQHF
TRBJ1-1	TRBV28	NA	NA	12	TGTGCCAGCAGTTTAAGCAGTACTGAAGCTTTCTTT	CASSLSSTEAFF
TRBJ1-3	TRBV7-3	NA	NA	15	TGTGCCAGCAGCCCGTTTGCTGGGTCTGGAAACACCATATATTTT	CASSPFAGSGNTIYF
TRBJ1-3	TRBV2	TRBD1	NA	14	TGTGCCAGCAGTTCCGGGACAGCTCGAAACACCATATATTTT	CASSSGTARNTIYF